Shown below are 27 T cell receptor beta chains from a single sample sequenced in a study of blood T cells in healthy people across ages. A second 7 to 11 cycle PCR used barcoded and J-beta primers. TCRdb re-analysed the 5' RACE reads in MiXCR, keeping a single row per CDR3 protein. Among 800,000 to 1,000,000 distinct CDR3 sequences listed, roughly 48% were seen once. Sample: blood. These receptors all stem from a man aged 25-40 years in good health.

This chain uses TRBV9 with TRBJ1-2; possible D gene TRBD1, 6 bases. This CDR3 region has 17 residues. V lost 4 bases to trimming and J lost 4 bases, with 23 bases between them. CDR1 is SGDLS and CDR2 is YYNGEE in the germline V gene. CDR3 nucleotides: TGTGCCAGCAGCCCACGCAAGACAGGCCTACGGGTCTATGGCTACACCTTC. Translation gives CASSPRKTGLRVYGYTF.

With regard to this clonotype: This may be a read error, as it is one base from a much larger clone. This chain connects TRBV2 to TRBJ2-4; 9 bases match TRBD1. The DNA end favors TRBJ2-7, so the J call may be wrong. Germline CDR1 is SNHLY and CDR2 is FYNNEI. The CDR3 extends over 14 amino acids. In nucleotides, the CDR3 is TGTGCCAGCAGTCCGGACAGGGGAGGGCACGAGCAGTACTTC. Protein: CASSPDRGGHEQYF.

V and J are TRBV18 and TRBJ2-3; D is undetermined. The V and J ends lost 3 bases and 0 bases respectively, with 13 bases between them. The CDR3 is 16 residues long. In germline, CDR1 is KGHSH, CDR2 LQKENI. The CDR3 sequence: CASSPTEGPSTDTQYF. The CDR3 DNA follows: TGTGCCAGCTCACCTACGGAAGGGCCAAGCACAGATACGCAGTATTTT.

The rearrangement joins TRBV20-1 to TRBJ1-1; the match to TRBD1 covers 8 bases. This CDR3 spans 16 amino acids. CDR1 is DFQATT and CDR2 is SNEGSKA in the germline V gene (reference sequence). The ends lost 0 bases at V and 1 base at J; junction bases unmatched: 7. The CDR3, as DNA: TGCAGTGCTAGAGACGCAGGGGGCCCTAGGAACACTGAAGCTTTCTTT. It codes for CSARDAGGPRNTEAFF.

The rearrangement uses TRBV4-1 and TRBJ1-5; D is ambiguous. In germline, CDR1 is MGHRA, CDR2 YSYEKL. V lost 5 bases and J lost 3, with 20 bases in between. CDR3 length: 17 amino acids. The CDR3 reads CASSSDILINPNQPQHF. The CDR3 DNA is TGCGCCAGCAGCTCAGATATTCTCATTAACCCCAATCAGCCCCAGCATTTT.

This clonotype was detected only a few times. The chain is built from TRBV21-1 and TRBJ2-2; TRBD1 is the table's D call, not checked against the DNA. TRBV21-1 is assigned pseudogene status. The CDR3 has 20 residues. The CDR3 reads CASSKNQGRSGGEWTGELFF. The CDR3 coding sequence is TGTGCCAGCAGCAAAAACCAGGGTCGGTCAGGGGGCGAGTGGACCGGGGAGCTGTTTTTT.

V usage is TRBV5-1 and J usage is TRBJ2-7; D gene ambiguous. Gene TRBJ2-5 matches the end of the DNA better, so the J call may be wrong. The CDR3 loop spans 13 amino acids. The germline V gene has CDR1 SGHRS and CDR2 YFSETQ. The CDR3 region is CASSVFVSETQYF. The CDR3 DNA is TGCGCCAGCAGCGTATTCGTATCAGAGACCCAGTACTTC.

This clonotype was detected a few times. The rearrangement links TRBV5-1 to TRBJ2-3, with 7 bases identical to TRBD2. Per the germline V gene, CDR1 is SGHRS and CDR2 is YFSETQ. The CDR3 has 16 amino acids. V was pared by 0 bases and J by 2 bases, with 6 bases of the junction left unmatched. Written as DNA, the CDR3 is TGCGCCAGCAGCTTGGATTCTAGCGGAATCACAGATACGCAGTATTTT. Encoded protein: CASSLDSSGITDTQYF. The full variable domain, its missing parts supplied by reference TRBV5-1 and TRBJ2-3, is KAGVTQTPRYLIKTRGQQVTLSCSPISGHRSVSWYQQTPGQGLQFLFEYFSETQRNKGNFPGRFSGRQFSNSRSEMNVSTLELGDSALYLCASSLDSSGITDTQYFGPGTRLTVL.

The chain links TRBV3-1 to TRBJ1-6, with D hard to call. The CDR3 loop spans 15 amino acids. Germline assignment: CDR1 LGHDT and CDR2 YNNKEL (reference sequence). Trimming shortened V by 2 bases and J by 9 bases, and 14 bases separated the two germline ends. DNA for the CDR3: TGTGCCAGCAGCCAAAAGGCTTTAGGGAGTTCACCCCTCCACTTT. It encodes CASSQKALGSSPLHF.

The chain has TRBV5-1 and TRBJ2-7, with D possibly TRBD1 on 6 matching bases. V was pared by 0 bases and J by 2 bases, with 12 bases between. Germline CDR1 reads SGHRS; CDR2 reads YFSETQ. This CDR3 is built from 15 residues. The CDR3, as DNA: TGCGCCAGCAGCTTGGGGGCAGGGGCCCCCTACGAGCAGTACTTC. It codes for CASSLGAGAPYEQYF.

A few counts support this clonotype. V is TRBV20-1 and J is TRBJ2-3, with 13 bases identical to TRBD2. The germline V gene has CDR1 DFQATT and CDR2 SNEGSKA (reference sequence). The CDR3 totals 15 residues. The trim removed 5 bases at V and 2 bases at J, leaving 4 bases unmatched. This chain's CDR3 is CSAQGLAGNTDTQYF. For the CDR3, the DNA is TGCAGTGCTCAGGGACTAGCGGGGAACACAGATACGCAGTATTTT.

This clonotype has a handful of counts. The rearrangement joins TRBV6-6 to TRBJ2-7, with TRBD1 matching over 8 bases. Germline CDR1 MNHNY, CDR2 SVGAGI (reference sequence). Unmatched junction bases numbered 7, after V lost 5 bases and J lost 1 base. The CDR3 totals 15 residues. The DNA for the CDR3 is TGTGCCAGCAGTGGACAGGGCCCAGGATCCTACGAGCAGTACTTC. Translation gives CASSGQGPGSYEQYF.

The V and J genes are TRBV5-8 and TRBJ2-7; tentatively, D is TRBD1 or TRBD2 (5 bases each). The CDR3 is made up of 15 amino acids. With 4 bases removed from V and 0 bases from J, the gap between germline ends came to 14 bases. Per the germline V gene, CDR1 is SGHTS and CDR2 is YDEGEE. Here the CDR3 reads CASSRDGSSSYEQYF. The CDR3 DNA is TGTGCCAGCAGCCGGGACGGATCAAGCTCCTACGAGCAGTACTTC.

The rearrangement joins TRBV29-1 to TRBJ2-6, with D perhaps assigned TRBD1 or TRBD2 (5 bases each). Trimming pared 1 base from V and 0 bases from J, leaving 10 bases between. In germline, CDR1 is SQVTM, CDR2 ANQGSEA. The CDR3 runs to 16 residues. The CDR3: CSVEGDGVSGANVLTF. The CDR3 DNA follows: TGCAGCGTTGAAGGGGACGGGGTCTCTGGGGCCAACGTCCTGACTTTC.

This clonotype was seen once. The chain has TRBV11-2 and TRBJ1-2; 7 bases line up with TRBD1. The CDR3 covers 13 residues. Germline V gene data show CDR1 as SGHAT and CDR2 as FQNNGV. V dropped 1 base and J dropped 7; count of bases not matched to a gene: 3. The CDR3 loop is CASSLATGAGYTF. As DNA, the CDR3 is TGTGCCAGCAGCTTAGCCACAGGGGCTGGCTACACCTTC.

This clonotype was seen a handful of times. The chain joins TRBV7-2 to TRBJ2-5; 8 nucleotides align to TRBD2. Unmatched junction bases numbered 8, after V lost 6 bases and J lost 2 bases. There are 15 residues in the CDR3. Germline CDR1 is SGHTA and CDR2 is FQGNSA. CDR3 nucleotide sequence: TGTGCCAGCAGTACCCAGCGGGGGTCACAAGAGACCCAGTACTTC. As protein: CASSTQRGSQETQYF.

This clonotype has more than one count but fewer than ten. J is TRBJ2-5 and V is TRBV29-1; D remains ambiguous. Germline assignment: CDR1 SQVTM and CDR2 ANQGSEA. This CDR3 comprises 14 residues. V was cut by 7 bases and J by 1 base, with 16 bases left in between. The CDR3 loop reads CSAKPGPSQETQYF. CDR3 bases: TGCAGCGCTAAACCAGGACCGAGCCAAGAGACCCAGTACTTC.

The chain recombines TRBV27 with TRBJ2-1; 7 nucleotides match TRBD2. Germline V gene lookup returns CDR1 MNHEY and CDR2 SMNVEV (reference sequence). This CDR3 spans 15 amino acids. V was clipped by 5 bases and J by 2 bases; unmatched bases: 6. The DNA of the CDR3 is TGTGCCAGCAGTCCTGGAGCGGGGACCTACAATGAGCAGTTCTTC. Amino acids: CASSPGAGTYNEQFF.

This clonotype occurred many times. The V call is TRBV7-2, the J call TRBJ2-3; 9 nucleotides agree with TRBD1. The germline V gene encodes CDR1 SGHTA and CDR2 FQGNSA. This CDR3 comprises 14 residues. J was trimmed by 3 bases and V by 3 bases; bases with no gene match: 1. The CDR3 nucleotides are TGTGCCAGCAGCTTTGACAGGGGGACAGATACGCAGTATTTT. This gives the protein CASSFDRGTDTQYF.

Concerning this clonotype: Possible read error: a much larger clone is one base away. The rearrangement links TRBV4-2 to TRBJ2-1, with D perhaps being TRBD1 or TRBD2 (6 bases each). Germline V gene data show CDR1 as LGHNA and CDR2 as YNFKEQ. This CDR3 region has 18 residues. CDR3: CASNQDTGASSSYNEQFF. CDR3 DNA: TGTGCCAGCAACCAAGATACGGGGGCCAGCAGCTCCTACAATGAGCAGTTCTTC.

The chain carries TRBV20-1 and TRBJ2-1; tentatively, D is TRBD1 (5 bases). The J call may be in error: the DNA end matches TRBJ2-7 better. The CDR3 covers 15 residues. Germline V gene data show CDR1 as DFQATT and CDR2 as SNEGSKA (reference sequence). CDR3 residues: CSARDLAGQPYEQYF. In DNA form, the CDR3 reads TGCAGTGCTAGAGATTTAGCAGGGCAACCCTACGAGCAGTACTTC.

This clonotype occurred many times. The chain recombines TRBV5-1 with TRBJ1-2; 7 bases match TRBD1. Trimming cost V 0 bases and J 1 base; bases outside gene matches: 3. Germline CDR1 is SGHRS and CDR2 is YFSETQ. The CDR3 spans 15 residues. In nucleotides, the CDR3 is TGCGCCAGCAGCTTGGGGGACAGCGGTAACTATGGCTACACCTTC. This sequence encodes CASSLGDSGNYGYTF.

J is TRBJ2-7 and V is TRBV10-3; TRBD2 matches at 7 bases. The V gene's germline CDR1 is ENHRY and CDR2 SYGVKD. The CDR3 is made up of 15 amino acids. The V segment lost 0 bases and the J segment 4 bases; nucleotides outside the gene matches: 6. The CDR3 loop reads CAISESPGGMYEQYF. Written as DNA, the CDR3 is TGTGCCATCAGTGAGTCGCCCGGGGGGATGTACGAGCAGTACTTC.

The chain is built from TRBV5-1 and TRBJ2-1, with D perhaps given as TRBD1 or TRBD2 (5 bases each). The ends were cut back, 1 base at V and 2 bases at J, with 10 bases in the middle. The CDR3 contains 15 residues. The germline V gene has CDR1 SGHRS and CDR2 YFSETQ. CDR3 in DNA: TGCGCCAGCAGCTTGACGGGGCAAACCTACAATGAGCAGTTCTTC. Encoded protein: CASSLTGQTYNEQFF.

The V and J genes are TRBV7-2 and TRBJ2-3, with D possibly matching TRBD1 (5 bases). Germline assignment: CDR1 SGHTA and CDR2 FQGNSA. The CDR3 has 15 amino acids. Trimming shortened V by 1 base and J by 3 bases, and 11 bases separated the two germline ends. Written as DNA, the CDR3 is TGTGCCAGCAGCTTAGTGTCAGGGTGGACAGATACGCAGTATTTT. It translates to CASSLVSGWTDTQYF.

CDR3 sequence reads: CASSYPITEAFF. The CDR3 nucleotides are TGTGCCAGCAGTTATCCTATCACTGAAGCTTTCTTT. The chain uses TRBV6-5 and TRBJ1-1; D ambiguous. V was trimmed by 3 bases and J by 4 bases, leaving 6 bases between them. This CDR3 is 12 amino acids long. Germline values: CDR1 MNHEY, CDR2 SVGAGI.

The chain employs TRBV10-3 and TRBJ1-1; the match to TRBD1 covers 7 bases. The CDR3 contains 17 residues. The V gene's germline CDR1 is ENHRY and CDR2 SYGVKD. Losses at the gene ends were 0 bases for V and 4 bases for J; bases not matched to a gene: 11. CDR3 coding DNA: TGTGCCATCAGTGAGTCTGAGACAGGGCATGTTAGCACTGAAGCTTTCTTT. Translation gives CAISESETGHVSTEAFF.